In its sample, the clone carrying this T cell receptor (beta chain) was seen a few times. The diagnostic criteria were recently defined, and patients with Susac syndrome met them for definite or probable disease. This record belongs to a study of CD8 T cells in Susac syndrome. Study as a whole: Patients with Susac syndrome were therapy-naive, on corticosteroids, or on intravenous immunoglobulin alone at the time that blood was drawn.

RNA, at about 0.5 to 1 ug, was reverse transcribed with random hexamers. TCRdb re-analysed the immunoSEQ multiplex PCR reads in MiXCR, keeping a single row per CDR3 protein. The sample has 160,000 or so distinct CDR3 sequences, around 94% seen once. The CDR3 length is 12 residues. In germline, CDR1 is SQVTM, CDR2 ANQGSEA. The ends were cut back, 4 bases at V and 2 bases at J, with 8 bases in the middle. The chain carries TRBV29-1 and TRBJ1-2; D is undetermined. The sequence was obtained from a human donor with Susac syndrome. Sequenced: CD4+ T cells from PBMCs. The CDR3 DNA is TGCAGCGTTGGGACGGGAAACTATGGCTACACCTTC. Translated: CSVGTGNYGYTF.